Listed here are 19 T cell receptor beta chains from one sample, sequenced in a study of CD4 and CD8 cells across lung adenocarcinoma regions. TCRdb reprocessed the PCR reads with MiXCR, giving one entry per CDR3 protein. Among more than 9,500 distinct CDR3 sequences listed, roughly 60% were seen once. Sequences were obtained from CD8+ T cells from the margin of a lung tumor. The receptors come from a female donor with lung adenocarcinoma. The CD4 and CD8 labels of this study may be unreliable.

This clonotype is medium-sized. The V and J genes are TRBV6-1 and TRBJ2-1, with TRBD2 matching 13 bases. Germline trimming cut 1 base from V and 7 bases from J; bases unmatched to any gene: 7. This CDR3 comprises 17 residues. CDR1 is MNHNS and CDR2 is SASEGT in the germline V gene. The CDR3 nucleotides are TGTGCCAGCAGTGAAGAATGGTTACTAGCGGGGGGGAATGAGCAGTTCTTC. Translating gives CASSEEWLLAGGNEQFF.

This clonotype was observed a few times. Here the CDR3 reads CASSYSTPGDSEHGTLFF. The CDR3 nucleotides read TGTGCCAGCAGTTACTCGACCCCGGGGGACAGTGAACACGGAACACTATTCTTT. This chain links TRBV6-5 with TRBJ1-1; 7 bases fit TRBD1. The junction had 24 bases not matched to a gene; V was cut back by 0 bases and J by 14 bases. There are 18 residues in the CDR3. Germline lookup yields CDR1 MNHEY and CDR2 SVGAGI.

This sequence joins TRBV6-1 and TRBJ2-3; 7 bases are shared with TRBD1. The DNA end lines up better with TRBJ2-7; the J call may be wrong. In germline, CDR1 is MNHNS, CDR2 SASEGT. CDR3 length equals 16 residues. The CDR3 protein is CASSPRGLPTKDTQYF. The CDR3 DNA is TGTGCCAGCAGTCCTAGGGGGCTGCCAACCAAAGACACGCAGTACTTC.

The CDR3 coding sequence is TGTGCCAGCAGGGACACGGGACTAGCGGACAATGAGCAGTTCTTC. This translates into CASRDTGLADNEQFF. This chain links TRBV5-6 with TRBJ2-1; 11 bases match TRBD2. The CDR3 runs 15 residues. Germline CDR1 reads SGHDT; CDR2 reads YYEEEE. V lost 5 bases to trimming and J lost 5 bases; unmatched junction nucleotides: 6.

The chain couples TRBV6-5 to TRBJ2-2; no clear D. Germline-derived CDR1 and CDR2 are MNHEY and SVGAGI. The V end lost 2 bases, the J end lost 7 bases, and 5 bases lay between the germline ends. This CDR3 comprises 12 residues. Here the CDR3 reads CASSYRSGELFF. CDR3 sequence (DNA): TGTGCCAGCAGTTACCGGAGCGGGGAGCTGTTTTTT.

This clonotype rates as medium-sized (0.01 to 0.1%). The CDR3 sequence is CASSVSKGPQHF. CDR3 bases: TGTGCCAGCAGTGTCTCTAAAGGGCCCCAGCATTTT. The chain links TRBV6-1 to TRBJ1-5, with unresolved D. This CDR3 is built from 12 residues. V was clipped by 4 bases and J by 9 bases, with 10 bases between them. CDR1 MNHNS and CDR2 SASEGT come from the germline V gene.

This clonotype has a count of ten or more. This chain links TRBV3-1 with TRBJ2-3; no definite D call. The CDR3 sequence is 13 residues long. Germline V gene sequence: CDR1 LGHDT, CDR2 YNNKEL (reference sequence). Trimming left V 4 bases short and J 4 bases short, with 9 bases between. CDR3 sequence (DNA): TGTGCCAGCAGCCTAAAGGGTGCAGATACGCAGTATTTT. It specifies CASSLKGADTQYF.

The chain combines TRBV10-3 with TRBJ2-3; TRBD2 might be the D (6 bases). The CDR3 is made up of 15 amino acids. Trimming took off 11 bases at V and 5 bases at J, with 23 bases between the two ends. CDR1 is ENHRY and CDR2 is SYGVKD in the germline V gene. CDR3 nucleotides: TGTGCCGGGAGGCCCGGGGTAGCTGAGAAAGATACGCAGTATTTT. Its translation: CAGRPGVAEKDTQYF.

Notes on this clonotype: A read error may produce the germline difference seen at one junction end. The chain combines TRBV7-6 with TRBJ2-3; a weak D match, TRBD2 (7 bases). Looked up from germline, CDR1 is SGHVS and CDR2 is FNYEAQ. The CDR3 totals 15 residues. CDR3 sequence (DNA): TGTGCCAGGGGCCGCGGGGGCGGTGACCAAGAGACGCAGTACTTT. It yields the protein CARGRGGGDQETQYF.

This clonotype was counted at least ten times. The V and J genes are TRBV6-1 and TRBJ2-3, with TRBD2 identical over 9 bases. The CDR3 has 16 amino acids. Germline CDR1 and CDR2: MNHNS and SASEGT. The junction had 9 bases not matched to a gene; V was cut back by 6 bases and J by 2 bases. The CDR3, as DNA: TGTGCCAGCAGGAACCCTAGCGGGGCGTTCACAGATACGCAGTATTTT. Amino acid sequence: CASRNPSGAFTDTQYF.

For this clonotype: The junction and the germline gene differ at one end; a read error may be behind it. The V call is TRBV10-1, the J call TRBJ2-4; 8 bases map to TRBD1. This CDR3 has 14 residues. Germline loops: CDR1 WNHNN, CDR2 SYGVQD (reference sequence). The CDR3 nucleotides are TGCGGCAGCAGGGGGCTGAGTGCCAAAAACATTCAGTACTTC. This translates into CGSRGLSAKNIQYF.

The chain combines TRBV25-1 with TRBJ2-3; D is tentatively TRBD1 or TRBD2 (6 bases each). The end of the DNA fits TRBJ2-7 better, so the J call may be wrong. This CDR3 region has 16 residues. The germline V gene encodes CDR1 MGHDK and CDR2 SYGVNS. The CDR3 region has the DNA TGTGCCAGCGGGGAATACGGGGGCCAGGGACAAGATACGCAGTACTTC. The encoded protein is CASGEYGGQGQDTQYF.

The V gene is TRBV29-1, the J gene TRBJ1-2; weak D call: TRBD1 (6 bases). In germline, CDR1 is SQVTM, CDR2 ANQGSEA. Deletions cut 6 bases from V and 14 bases from J, with 19 bases between. CDR3 length equals 11 residues. CDR3 amino acids: CSVLDGGALTF. The DNA for the CDR3 is TGCAGCGTCCTTGATGGGGGCGCCTTGACCTTC.

V and J are TRBV6-5 and TRBJ2-3, with 9 bases that match TRBD2. Germline loops: CDR1 MNHEY, CDR2 SVGAGI. The junction had 4 bases not matched to a gene; V was cut back by 6 bases and J by 0 bases. The CDR3 is 15 amino acids. CDR3 DNA sequence: TGTGCCAGCAGCTACAGCGGGAGGAGCACAGATACGCAGTATTTT. It codes for CASSYSGRSTDTQYF.

The chain links TRBV6-1 to TRBJ1-4; no definite D call. V lost 8 bases and J lost 8, with 15 bases in between. The CDR3 is made up of 13 amino acids. Per the germline V gene, CDR1 is MNHNS and CDR2 is SASEGT. The CDR3 DNA is TGTGCCAGCGGGCAAGGGTGGGGAGAAAAACTGTTTTTT. This sequence encodes CASGQGWGEKLFF.

By proportion, this clonotype is medium-sized (0.01 to 0.1%). V and J are TRBV7-2 and TRBJ1-2; TRBD1 agrees at 8 bases. This CDR3 is 15 amino acids long. After removal of 2 bases from V and 4 bases from J, the junction contained 6 bases not matched to a gene. Germline V gene lookup returns CDR1 SGHTA and CDR2 FQGNSA. CDR3 residues: CASSLSGGASYGYTF. The CDR3, as DNA: TGTGCCAGCAGCTTATCAGGGGGCGCTTCCTATGGCTACACCTTC. Supplemented by reference TRBV7-2 and TRBJ1-2, the full variable domain reads GAGVSQSPSNKVTEKGKDVELRCDPISGHTALYWYRQSLGQGLEFLIYFQGNSAPDKSGLPSDRFSAERTGGSVSTLTIQRTQQEDSAVYLCASSLSGGASYGYTFGSGTRLTVV.

The chain uses TRBV10-3 and TRBJ2-1; TRBD2 is a possible D gene (6 bases). The CDR3 extends over 14 amino acids. The V gene's germline CDR1 is ENHRY and CDR2 SYGVKD. Trimming shortened V by 10 bases and J by 0 bases, and 13 bases separated the two germline ends. The CDR3 reads CANRLASSYNEQFF. The CDR3 bases are TGTGCCAACAGGCTAGCGAGCTCCTACAATGAGCAGTTCTTC.

This clonotype is labeled medium-sized. The V gene is TRBV4-1, the J gene TRBJ1-1, with unresolved D. Trimming cost V 2 bases and J 4 bases, with 8 bases left between them. Germline V lookup: CDR1 MGHRA, CDR2 YSYEKL. The CDR3 consists of 13 residues. CDR3 sequence reads: CASSQTKGTEAFF. Here the CDR3 DNA reads TGCGCCAGCAGCCAAACCAAGGGCACTGAAGCTTTCTTT.

The genes are TRBV27 and TRBJ2-1, with D possibly TRBD1 on 6 matching bases. V lost 7 bases and J lost 3, with 25 bases in between. Germline V gene lookup returns CDR1 MNHEY and CDR2 SMNVEV (reference sequence). This CDR3 has 18 amino acids. The CDR3 DNA reads as TGTGCCAGCAAAGGGGGAGTAATATCGCTGCCCCACTACAATGAGCAGTTCTTC. Translation: CASKGGVISLPHYNEQFF.